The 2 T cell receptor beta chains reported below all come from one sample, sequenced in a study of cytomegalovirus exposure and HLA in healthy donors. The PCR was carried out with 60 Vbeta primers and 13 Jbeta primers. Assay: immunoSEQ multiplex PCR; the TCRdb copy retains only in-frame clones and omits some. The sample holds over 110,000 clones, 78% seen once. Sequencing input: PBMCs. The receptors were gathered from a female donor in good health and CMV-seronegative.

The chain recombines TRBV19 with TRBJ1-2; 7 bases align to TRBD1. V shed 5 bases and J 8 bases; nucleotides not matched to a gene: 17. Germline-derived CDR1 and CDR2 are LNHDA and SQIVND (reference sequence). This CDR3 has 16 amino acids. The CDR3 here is CASSSGQENRLGGYTF. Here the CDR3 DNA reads TGTGCCAGTAGTTCTGGACAGGAAAATCGTCTTGGGGGCTACACCTTC.

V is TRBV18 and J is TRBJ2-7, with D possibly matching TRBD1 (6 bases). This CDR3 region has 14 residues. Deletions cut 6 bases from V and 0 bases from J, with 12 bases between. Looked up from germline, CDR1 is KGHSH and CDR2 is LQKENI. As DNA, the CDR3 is TGTGCCAGCTCCCGCCGGGACATCTCCTACGAGCAGTACTTC. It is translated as CASSRRDISYEQYF.